Listed here is a single T cell receptor (beta chain). Its specificity is unknown. Primers for the PCR totalled 60 Vbeta and 13 Jbeta. The protocol was immunoSEQ multiplex PCR, while the TCRdb copy is restricted to in-frame clones and leaves out a portion. The sample holds roughly 60,000 clones. This sample is drawn from a study of cytomegalovirus exposure and HLA in healthy donors. Findings of the study overall: The HLA-A and HLA-B alleles of most subjects were reportedly predicted accurately from TCR beta sequences.

This CDR3 has 15 residues. Germline CDR1 LGHNA, CDR2 YNFKEQ. V lost 1 base, J lost 5 bases, and 3 bases stayed unmatched. This rearrangement joins TRBV4-2 to TRBJ2-7, with 12 bases lining up with TRBD1. The receptor comes from a young woman in good health and CMV-seronegative. Sequencing was done on a sample of PBMCs. CDR3 sequence: CASSQVGQGADEQYF. DNA for the CDR3: TGTGCCAGCAGCCAAGTGGGACAGGGGGCCGACGAGCAGTACTTC.